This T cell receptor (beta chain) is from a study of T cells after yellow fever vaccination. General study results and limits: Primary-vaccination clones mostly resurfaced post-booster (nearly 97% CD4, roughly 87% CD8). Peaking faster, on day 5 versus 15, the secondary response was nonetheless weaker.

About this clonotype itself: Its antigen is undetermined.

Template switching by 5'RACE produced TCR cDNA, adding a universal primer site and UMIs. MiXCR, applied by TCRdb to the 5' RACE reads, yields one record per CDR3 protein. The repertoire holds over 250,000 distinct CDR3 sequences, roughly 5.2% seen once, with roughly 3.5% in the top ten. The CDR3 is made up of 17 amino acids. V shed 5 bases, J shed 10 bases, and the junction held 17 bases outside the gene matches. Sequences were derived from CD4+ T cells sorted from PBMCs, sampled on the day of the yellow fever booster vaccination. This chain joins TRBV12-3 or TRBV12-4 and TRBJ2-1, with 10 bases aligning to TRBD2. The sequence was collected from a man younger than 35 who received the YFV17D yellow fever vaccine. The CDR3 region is CASSLRGGIAGGLEQFF. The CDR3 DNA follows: TGTGCCAGCAGTCTCAGAGGTGGGATAGCGGGGGGTCTCGAGCAGTTCTTC.